The 21 T cell receptor beta chains below were found in one sample sequenced in a study of OX40 agonist ivuxolimab in advanced cancers. Repertoires were generated with immunoSEQ multiplex PCR, while TCRdb's copy carries only in-frame clones and drops some. The repertoire holds about 23,000 clones, roughly three quarters seen once, with 2% to 2.5% in the top ten. This specimen was CD4+ or CD8+ T cells sorted from blood, taken in a trial of the OX40 agonist ivuxolimab. The receptor set was obtained from an adult with an advanced solid tumor such as melanoma, head and neck, liver or kidney cancer.

V usage is TRBV4-3 and J usage is TRBJ1-6; D is uncertain. Germline CDR1 LGHNA, CDR2 YSLEER. This CDR3 region has 18 residues. V lost 4 bases to trimming and J lost 0 bases, with 16 bases between them. CDR3 in amino acids: CASSPGLARLSYNSPLHF. The CDR3 DNA sequence: TGCGCCAGCAGCCCGGGTCTTGCTCGTCTCTCCTATAATTCACCCCTCCACTTT.

This clone was counted a single time. The V and J genes are TRBV19 and TRBJ1-1; no clear D gene. Trimming pared 9 bases from V and 2 bases from J, leaving 13 bases between. Germline values: CDR1 LNHDA, CDR2 SQIVND (reference sequence). The CDR3 is 13 amino acids. The CDR3 is CASLRTANTEAFF. CDR3 bases: TGTGCCAGCCTCCGGACCGCCAACACTGAAGCTTTCTTT.

V is TRBV5-1 and J is TRBJ1-3; D not certain. Germline assignment: CDR1 SGHRS and CDR2 YFSETQ. This CDR3 contains 15 residues. Trimming took off 4 bases at V and 0 bases at J, with 11 bases between the two ends. CDR3 in DNA: TGCGCCAGCAGCCTTGACGGTAGCTCTGGAAACACCATATATTTT. This gives the protein CASSLDGSSGNTIYF.

This clone was picked up one time. This chain uses TRBV7-3 with TRBJ2-1; possible D gene TRBD2, 5 bases. V was cut by 0 bases and J by 0 bases, with 12 bases left in between. Germline values: CDR1 SGHTA, CDR2 FQGTGA. The length of the CDR3 is 17 residues. CDR3 loop: CASSLTYQAVSYNEQFF. For the CDR3, the DNA is TGTGCCAGCAGCTTAACGTATCAAGCGGTCTCCTACAATGAGCAGTTCTTC.

The chain links TRBV5-5 to TRBJ1-1; TRBD1 matches 10 bases. The CDR3 has 15 amino acids. CDR1 and CDR2 from the germline V gene are SGHKS and YYEKEE (reference sequence). Germline trimming cut 4 bases from V and 4 bases from J; bases unmatched to any gene: 7. CDR3 protein: CASSKYGQGVTEAFF. Here the CDR3 DNA reads TGTGCCAGCAGCAAGTACGGACAGGGGGTCACTGAAGCTTTCTTT.

J is TRBJ1-2 and V is TRBV5-1; 8 bases line up with TRBD1. This CDR3 has 17 residues. Germline V gene data show CDR1 as SGHRS and CDR2 as YFSETQ. The V segment lost 4 bases and the J segment 1 base; nucleotides outside the gene matches: 12. The CDR3 loop reads CASSPSGQGGGNYGYTF. The CDR3, as DNA: TGCGCCAGCAGCCCATCAGGACAGGGCGGGGGTAACTATGGCTACACCTTC.

V is TRBV19 and J is TRBJ2-7, with D perhaps matching TRBD1 (6 bases). V was trimmed by 8 bases and J by 9 bases, leaving 17 bases between them. Germline assignment: CDR1 LNHDA and CDR2 SQIVND (reference sequence). The CDR3 has 12 residues. The CDR3 nucleotides read TGTGCCAGTCGGGACAAGGGAAGATCGCAGTACTTC. Translated, it gives CASRDKGRSQYF.

The V call is TRBV7-2, the J call TRBJ2-3, with 11 positions matching TRBD2. After removal of 4 bases from V and 14 bases from J, the junction contained 8 bases not matched to a gene. This CDR3 comprises 13 residues. Germline V gives CDR1 SGHTA, CDR2 FQGNSA. CDR3 nucleotides: TGTGCCAGCAGCTCGATAGCGGGGGGGCTGCTGTATTTT. Translating it yields CASSSIAGGLLYF.

This clone has just a few counts. This rearrangement joins TRBV18 to TRBJ2-2; D call uncertain. CDR3 size: 14 residues. V was cut by 2 bases and J by 1 base, with 5 bases left in between. Germline V gene lookup returns CDR1 KGHSH and CDR2 LQKENI. The CDR3 DNA reads TGTGCCAGCTCACCAAACGAGAACACCGGGGAGCTGTTTTTT. It translates to CASSPNENTGELFF.

The rearrangement joins TRBV19 to TRBJ1-4; unclear D gene. V lost 5 bases to trimming and J lost 5 bases, with 6 bases between them. This CDR3 spans 12 amino acids. Germline V CDR1 and CDR2: LNHDA, SQIVND (reference sequence). The CDR3 DNA follows: TGTGCCAGTAGTGCCCTAAATGAAAAACTGTTTTTT. This translates into CASSALNEKLFF. Using reference TRBV19 and TRBJ1-4 for the parts outside the CDR3, the full variable domain is DGGITQSPKYLFRKEGQNVTLSCEQNLNHDAMYWYRQDPGQGLRLIYYSQIVNDFQKGDIAEGYSVSREKKESFPLTVTSAQKNPTAFYLCASSALNEKLFFGSGTQLSVL.

V gene TRBV7-9 combines with J gene TRBJ2-7, with D perhaps TRBD2 (5 bases). The CDR3 consists of 17 residues. Trimming pared 1 base from V and 3 bases from J, leaving 19 bases between. Germline V gene data show CDR1 as SEHNR and CDR2 as FQNEAQ (reference sequence). The CDR3 region is CASSLERSRGISYEQYF. In DNA, the CDR3 is TGTGCCAGCAGCTTAGAGCGTTCCAGAGGGATTAGCTACGAGCAGTACTTC.

The gene calls are TRBV5-1 and TRBJ2-2; D is uncertain. The germline CDR1 and CDR2 sequences are SGHRS and YFSETQ. The germline V and J ends were trimmed by 2 bases and 0 bases, with 8 bases remaining between them. The CDR3 sequence is 15 residues long. CDR3 sequence: CASSLLSANTGELFF. The CDR3 bases are TGCGCCAGCAGCTTACTCAGCGCGAACACCGGGGAGCTGTTTTTT.

The rearrangement joins TRBV7-8 to TRBJ1-1, with D uncertain. The V gene lost 1 base and the J gene lost 4 bases, with 10 bases spanning the gap. The CDR3 is 14 residues long. Per germline, CDR1 SGHVS and CDR2 FQNEAQ. The CDR3 DNA reads as TGTGCCAGCAGCTTAGTTCAGGTGGGCACTGAAGCTTTCTTT. Its translation: CASSLVQVGTEAFF.

The chain has TRBV19 and TRBJ1-5; D is undetermined. V was cut by 3 bases and J by 0 bases, with 12 bases left in between. This CDR3 is built from 16 residues. CDR1 and CDR2 (germline): LNHDA, SQIVND (reference sequence). CDR3 protein: CASSMGRVYSNQPQHF. CDR3 nucleotides: TGTGCCAGTAGTATGGGTAGGGTTTATAGCAATCAGCCCCAGCATTTT.

The chain links TRBV7-2 to TRBJ2-1; D is uncertain. The V gene's germline CDR1 is SGHTA and CDR2 FQGNSA. There are 13 residues in the CDR3. V lost 0 bases and J lost 7, with 7 bases in between. CDR3 residues: CASSLAVVNEQFF. The DNA for the CDR3 is TGTGCCAGCAGCTTAGCCGTAGTAAATGAGCAGTTCTTC.

The rearrangement joins TRBV5-1 to TRBJ2-1, with TRBD2 as a possible D gene (5 bases). Trimming pared 4 bases from V and 6 bases from J, leaving 11 bases between. This CDR3 is 13 amino acids long. The germline V gene has CDR1 SGHRS and CDR2 YFSETQ. The CDR3 here is CASSMATSNEQFF. CDR3 bases: TGCGCCAGCAGCATGGCCACTAGCAATGAGCAGTTCTTC.

The genes are TRBV29-1 and TRBJ1-5; tentatively, D is TRBD1 (6 bases). Germline lookup yields CDR1 SQVTM and CDR2 ANQGSEA. Deletions cut 4 bases from V and 3 bases from J, with 10 bases between. This CDR3 contains 13 residues. CDR3 residues: CSVVQGNNQPQHF. CDR3 sequence (DNA): TGCAGCGTTGTCCAGGGGAACAATCAGCCCCAGCATTTT.

The chain carries TRBV10-2 and TRBJ2-1; D is ambiguous. The CDR3 is 14 residues long. Germline CDR1 WSHSY, CDR2 SAAADI. Trimming stripped 1 base from V and 0 bases from J, with 4 bases between. CDR3 amino acids: CASSEWGSYNEQFF. CDR3 DNA: TGCGCCAGCAGTGAGTGGGGCTCCTACAATGAGCAGTTCTTC.

The chain couples TRBV9 to TRBJ2-7; D gene ambiguous. The CDR3 sequence is 10 residues long. Trimming took 9 bases from V and 3 from J, leaving 7 bases between them. Germline V lookup: CDR1 SGDLS, CDR2 YYNGEE. The CDR3 spells CAIVGYEQYF. The CDR3 DNA reads TGTGCCATCGTGGGCTACGAGCAGTACTTC.

The chain joins TRBV6-5 to TRBJ1-2; D remains unclear. Germline CDR1 and CDR2: MNHEY and SVGAGI. V lost 6 bases and J 3 bases, leaving 14 bases between the germline ends. The CDR3 extends over 14 amino acids. CDR3 in amino acids: CASSPPGPDYGYTF. The CDR3 DNA follows: TGTGCCAGCAGCCCCCCGGGCCCGGACTATGGCTACACCTTC.

This chain joins TRBV25-1 and TRBJ2-2; weak D call: TRBD2 (5 bases). V lost 7 bases and J lost 4, with 16 bases in between. The CDR3 extends over 15 amino acids. CDR1 MGHDK and CDR2 SYGVNS come from the germline V gene. CDR3 sequence: CASKWRALATGELFF. The CDR3 bases are TGTGCCAGCAAGTGGCGGGCCCTGGCCACCGGGGAGCTGTTTTTT. The full variable domain, completed using reference TRBV25-1 and TRBJ2-2, is EADIYQTPRYLVIGTGKKITLECSQTMGHDKMYWYQQDPGMELHLIHYSYGVNSTEKGDLSSESTVSRIRTEHFPLTLESARPSHTSQYLCASKWRALATGELFFGEGSRLTVL.